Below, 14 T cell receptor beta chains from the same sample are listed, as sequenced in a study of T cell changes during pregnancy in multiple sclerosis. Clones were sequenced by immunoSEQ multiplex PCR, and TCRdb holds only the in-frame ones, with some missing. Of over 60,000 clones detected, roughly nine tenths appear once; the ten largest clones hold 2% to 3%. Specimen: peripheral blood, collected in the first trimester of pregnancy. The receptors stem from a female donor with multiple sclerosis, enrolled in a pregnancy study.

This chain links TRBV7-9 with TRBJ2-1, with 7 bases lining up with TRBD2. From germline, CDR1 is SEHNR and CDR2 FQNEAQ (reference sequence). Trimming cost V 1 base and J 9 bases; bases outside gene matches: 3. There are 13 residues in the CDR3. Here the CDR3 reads CASSLDGGTEQFF. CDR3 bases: TGTGCCAGCAGCTTAGACGGGGGGACTGAGCAGTTCTTC.

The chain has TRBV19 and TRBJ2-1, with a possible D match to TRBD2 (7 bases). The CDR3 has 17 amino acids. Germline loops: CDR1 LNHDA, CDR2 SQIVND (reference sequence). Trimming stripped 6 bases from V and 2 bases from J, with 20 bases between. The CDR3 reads CASSSSPRGGTYNEQFF. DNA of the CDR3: TGTGCCAGTAGCTCCTCCCCTAGGGGGGGTACCTACAATGAGCAGTTCTTC.

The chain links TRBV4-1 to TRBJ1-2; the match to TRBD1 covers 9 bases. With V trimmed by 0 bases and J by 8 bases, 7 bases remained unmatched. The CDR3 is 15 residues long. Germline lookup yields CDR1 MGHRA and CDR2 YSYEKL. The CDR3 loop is CASSQEEQGAWGYTF. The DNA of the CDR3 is TGCGCCAGCAGCCAAGAGGAACAGGGGGCATGGGGCTACACCTTC.

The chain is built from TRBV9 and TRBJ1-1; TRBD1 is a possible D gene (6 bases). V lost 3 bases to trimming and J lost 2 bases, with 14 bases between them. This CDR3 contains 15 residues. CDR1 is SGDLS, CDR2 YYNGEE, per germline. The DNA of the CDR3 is TGTGCCAGCAGCGGCCCCGCAGGGGTTAACACTGAAGCTTTCTTT. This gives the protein CASSGPAGVNTEAFF.

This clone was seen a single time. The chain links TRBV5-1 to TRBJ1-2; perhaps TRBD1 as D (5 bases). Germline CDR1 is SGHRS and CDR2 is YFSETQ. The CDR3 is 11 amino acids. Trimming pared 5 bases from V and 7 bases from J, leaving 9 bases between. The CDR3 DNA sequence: TGCGCCAGCAGTTACGGGGGTGGCTACACCTTC. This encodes CASSYGGGYTF.

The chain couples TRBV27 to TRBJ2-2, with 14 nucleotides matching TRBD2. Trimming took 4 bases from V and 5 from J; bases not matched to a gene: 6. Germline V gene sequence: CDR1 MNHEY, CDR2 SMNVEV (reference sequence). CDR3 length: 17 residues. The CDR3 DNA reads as TGTGCCAGCAGTTGGGGACTAGCGGGAGTGGTTACCGGGGAGCTGTTTTTT. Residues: CASSWGLAGVVTGELFF.

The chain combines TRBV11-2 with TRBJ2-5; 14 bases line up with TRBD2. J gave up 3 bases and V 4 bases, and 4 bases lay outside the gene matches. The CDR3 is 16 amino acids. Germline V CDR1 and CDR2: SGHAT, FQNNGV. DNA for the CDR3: TGTGCCAGCAGCTCGATGACTAGCGGGAGGGAAGAGACCCAGTACTTC. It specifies CASSSMTSGREETQYF. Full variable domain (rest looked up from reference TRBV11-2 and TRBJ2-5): EAGVAQSPRYKIIEKRQSVAFWCNPISGHATLYWYQQILGQGPKLLIQFQNNGVVDDSQLPKDRFSAERLKGVDSTLKIQPAKLEDSAVYLCASSSMTSGREETQYFGPGTRLLVL.

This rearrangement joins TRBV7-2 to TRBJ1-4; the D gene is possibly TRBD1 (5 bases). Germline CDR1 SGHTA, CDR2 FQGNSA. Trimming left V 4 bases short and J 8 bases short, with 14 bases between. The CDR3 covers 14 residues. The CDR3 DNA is TGTGCCAGCAGCTCTTCATCGGGGGGGGAAAAACTGTTTTTT. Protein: CASSSSSGGEKLFF.

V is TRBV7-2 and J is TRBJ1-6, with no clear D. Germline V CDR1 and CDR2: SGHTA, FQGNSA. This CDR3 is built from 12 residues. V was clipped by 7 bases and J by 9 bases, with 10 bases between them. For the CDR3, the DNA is TGTGCCAGCACCTATCGAGGTTCACCCCTCCACTTT. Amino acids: CASTYRGSPLHF.

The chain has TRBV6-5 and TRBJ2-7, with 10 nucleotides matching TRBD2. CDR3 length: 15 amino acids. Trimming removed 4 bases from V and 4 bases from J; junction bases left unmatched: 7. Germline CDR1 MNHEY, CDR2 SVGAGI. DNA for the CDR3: TGTGCCAGCAGTTCCCGGACTAGCGGAACATACGAGCAGTACTTC. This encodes CASSSRTSGTYEQYF.

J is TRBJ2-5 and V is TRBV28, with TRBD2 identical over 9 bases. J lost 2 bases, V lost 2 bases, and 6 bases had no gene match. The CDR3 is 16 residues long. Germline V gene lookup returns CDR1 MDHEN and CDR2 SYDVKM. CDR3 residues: CASSLAEREVQETQYF. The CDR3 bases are TGTGCCAGCAGTTTAGCCGAGCGGGAGGTACAAGAGACCCAGTACTTC.

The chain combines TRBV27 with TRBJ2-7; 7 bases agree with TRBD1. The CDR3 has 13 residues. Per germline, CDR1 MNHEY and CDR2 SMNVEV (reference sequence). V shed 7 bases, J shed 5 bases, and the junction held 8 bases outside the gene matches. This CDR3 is CASIATGFNEQYF. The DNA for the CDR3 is TGTGCCAGCATTGCGACAGGGTTCAACGAGCAGTACTTC.

The CDR3 spells CASSFFLADEQYF. CDR3 in DNA: TGTGCCAGCAGCTTCTTCCTAGCGGACGAGCAGTACTTC. J is TRBJ2-7 and V is TRBV5-8, with 7 bases matching TRBD2. Per germline, CDR1 SGHTS and CDR2 YDEGEE. V dropped 2 bases and J dropped 5; count of bases not matched to a gene: 4. This CDR3 comprises 13 residues. The full variable domain, its missing parts supplied by reference TRBV5-8 and TRBJ2-7, is EAGVTQSPTHLIKTRGQQATLRCSPISGHTSVYWYQQALGLGLQFLLWYDEGEERNRGNFPPRFSGRQFPNYSSELNVNALELEDSALYLCASSFFLADEQYFGPGTRLTVT.

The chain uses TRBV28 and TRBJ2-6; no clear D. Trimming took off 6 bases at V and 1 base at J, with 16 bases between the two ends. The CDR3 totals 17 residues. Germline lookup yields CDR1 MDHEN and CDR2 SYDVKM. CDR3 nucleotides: TGTGCCAGCAGCCCAAACGAGTGGGCTTCTGGGGCCAACGTCCTGACTTTC. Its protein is CASSPNEWASGANVLTF.